The rows below give T cell receptor beta chains drawn from one sample of a study of beta chain features in type 1 diabetes. Using immunoSEQ multiplex PCR, the repertoire was profiled, and TCRdb retains in-frame clones only, with some absent. The sample shows fewer than 500,000 clones, 14% of them seen only once. The sequencing input was naive CD4+ T cells from blood. These receptors were obtained from a young man in good health. CDR3s include the opening cysteine and the closing phenylalanine or tryptophan. A D gene is named only where the DNA matches it firmly. Expanded clones get a size class; other rows say once, few or many, or leave the size out.

V gene	J gene	D gene	clone size	CDR3 protein	CDR3 DNA
TRBV30	TRBJ2-3	TRBD2	many	CAWSAPGLAGRSDTQYF	TGTGCCTGGAGTGCCCCGGGACTAGCGGGGAGGAGCGATACGCAGTATTTT
TRBV7-6	TRBJ2-3	TRBD2	few	CASSSGLAGGPDTQYF	TGTGCCAGCAGCTCCGGACTAGCGGGAGGACCAGATACGCAGTATTTT
TRBV30	TRBJ1-5	TRBD1	NA	CAWSRQGDRPQHF	TGTGCCTGGAGTAGACAGGGAGATAGGCCCCAGCATTTT
TRBV29-1	TRBJ1-3	NA	NA	CSVEPGSSGNTIYF	TGCAGCGTTGAACCGGGGAGCTCTGGAAACACCATATATTTT
TRBV30	TRBJ2-6	NA	few	CAWSNPGAGANVLTF	TGTGCCTGGAGTAATCCCGGGGCAGGGGCCAACGTCCTGACTTTC
TRBV4-2	TRBJ2-1	NA	NA	CASSQDVGEQFF	TGTGCCAGCAGCCAAGATGTGGGCGAGCAGTTCTTC
TRBV6-1	TRBJ2-1	NA	NA	CASSESGEQFF	TGTGCCAGCAGTGAATCGGGGGAGCAGTTCTTC
TRBV16	TRBJ1-1	NA	NA	CASSQSDPGVNTEAFF	TGTGCCAGCAGCCAATCCGACCCAGGGGTCAACACTGAAGCTTTCTTT
TRBV6-5	TRBJ2-5	TRBD2	NA	CASSTSGGEETQYF	TGTGCCAGCAGTACTAGCGGGGGGGAAGAGACCCAGTACTTC
TRBV5-6	TRBJ2-3	TRBD2	NA	CASSLLTSGVHTQYF	TGTGCCAGCAGCCTTCTTACTAGCGGGGTTCATACGCAGTATTTT
TRBV25-1	TRBJ2-3	NA	NA	CASSEYGGAHKDTQYF	TGTGCCAGCAGTGAATACGGAGGGGCGCATAAAGATACGCAGTATTTT
TRBV2	TRBJ2-7	NA	few	CASIQGRLRLYEQYF	TGTGCCAGCATCCAGGGAAGGCTGCGTTTATACGAGCAGTACTTC
TRBV4-3	TRBJ2-1	NA	few	CASSQDLRGSSYNEQFF	TGCGCCAGCAGCCAAGATTTGCGGGGCAGCTCCTACAATGAGCAGTTCTTC
TRBV5-6	TRBJ2-3	NA	few	CASSSSGTDTQYF	TGTGCCAGCAGCTCCTCTGGCACAGATACGCAGTATTTT
TRBV9	TRBJ1-5	NA	few	CASSAKGRAGEQPQHF	TGTGCCAGCAGCGCCAAAGGCAGGGCCGGGGAACAGCCCCAGCATTTT
TRBV30	TRBJ1-1	NA	many	CAWSVGTPYGGAFF	TGTGCCTGGAGTGTCGGGACTCCCTACGGAGGAGCTTTCTTT
TRBV20-1	TRBJ2-3	NA	NA	CSASADTQYF	TGCAGTGCTAGCGCAGATACGCAGTATTTT
TRBV7-9	TRBJ1-1	TRBD1	few	CASSSSGGTEAFF	TGTGCCAGCAGCTCCTCAGGGGGGACTGAAGCTTTCTTT
TRBV18	TRBJ2-1	NA	NA	CASSPALGNEQFF	TGTGCCAGCTCACCCGCCCTCGGGAATGAGCAGTTCTTC
TRBV15	TRBJ2-4	NA	few	CATIFPGEAKNIQYF	TGTGCCACCATCTTTCCAGGGGAGGCCAAAAACATTCAGTACTTC
TRBV4-1	TRBJ2-1	NA	NA	CASSPLYRRGGYNEQFF	TGCGCCAGCAGCCCCCTATACCGAAGGGGCGGCTACAATGAGCAGTTCTTC